Shown below are 27 T cell receptor beta chains from a single sample sequenced in a study of blood T cell repertoires in COVID-19. The assay was immunoSEQ multiplex PCR, and TCRdb's table has in-frame clones only and misses some. The sample lists 200,000 to 250,000 clones; about nine tenths were seen once. The sequenced sample was peripheral blood. All receptors come from an elderly man with acute or convalescent COVID-19.

The CDR3 spells CASSSPGDGQGAYNEQFF. In DNA, the CDR3 is TGTGCCAGCAGCTCGCCGGGGGACGGACAGGGGGCTTACAATGAGCAGTTCTTC. The chain joins TRBV7-3 to TRBJ2-1, with 11 bases matching TRBD1. Germline lookup yields CDR1 SGHTA and CDR2 FQGTGA. The CDR3 runs 18 residues. V lost 4 bases and J lost 4; bases outside the gene matches: 12.

This clone was counted between two and nine times. This sequence joins TRBV20-1 and TRBJ2-1, with 8 bases aligning to TRBD2. Trimming cost V 6 bases and J 5 bases; bases outside gene matches: 6. Germline V CDR1 and CDR2: DFQATT, SNEGSKA (reference sequence). This CDR3 contains 13 residues. The CDR3 protein is CSASTSGDNEQFF. CDR3 nucleotide sequence: TGCAGTGCCAGTACTAGCGGAGACAATGAGCAGTTCTTC.

The chain links TRBV28 to TRBJ1-5; tentative D call: TRBD1 (5 bases). CDR1 MDHEN and CDR2 SYDVKM come from the germline V gene. The CDR3 runs 14 residues. Trimming shortened V by 4 bases and J by 11 bases, and 18 bases separated the two germline ends. The CDR3 region has the DNA TGTGCCAGCAGTTGGGGCATCGGATATGTGTCCCAGCATTTT. This gives the protein CASSWGIGYVSQHF.

The gene calls are TRBV19 and TRBJ1-2; no clear D gene. The V and J ends lost 2 bases and 8 bases respectively, with 12 bases between them. This CDR3 region has 13 residues. From germline, CDR1 is LNHDA and CDR2 SQIVND (reference sequence). The chain's CDR3 is CASSIMRERGYTF. The CDR3 DNA sequence: TGTGCCAGTAGTATAATGAGGGAACGGGGCTACACCTTC.

The chain couples TRBV24-1 to TRBJ2-7; D is possibly TRBD1 (5 bases). The V and J ends lost 0 bases and 6 bases respectively, with 8 bases between them. In germline, CDR1 is KGHDR, CDR2 SFDVKD. CDR3 size: 13 residues. CDR3 coding DNA: TGTGCCACCAGTGATTTGAGGGGCGGCGAGCAGTACGTC. Protein: CATSDLRGGEQYV.

The chain couples TRBV30 to TRBJ2-7; a possible D gene is TRBD2 (7 bases). The CDR3 runs to 13 residues. Deletions cut 4 bases from V and 3 bases from J, with 13 bases between. Germline-derived CDR1 and CDR2 are GTSNPN and SVGIG (reference sequence). CDR3 in DNA: TGTGCCTGGACTAAGGGGGAGGGCTACGAGCAGTACTTC. This sequence encodes CAWTKGEGYEQYF.

The chain couples TRBV28 to TRBJ2-2; D is unclear. CDR3 length equals 12 residues. Trimming removed 10 bases from V and 5 bases from J, with 11 bases in between. Per the germline V gene, CDR1 is MDHEN and CDR2 is SYDVKM. The CDR3: CATVTATGELFF. The DNA for the CDR3 is TGTGCCACCGTAACTGCTACCGGGGAGCTGTTTTTT.

The chain joins TRBV7-8 to TRBJ1-5; D not certain. The germline V gene has CDR1 SGHVS and CDR2 FQNEAQ. Trimming shortened V by 5 bases and J by 9 bases, and 8 bases separated the two germline ends. CDR3 length: 11 residues. In DNA form, the CDR3 reads TGTGCCAGCAGCCAAGGCGGGCCCCAGCATTTT. This gives the protein CASSQGGPQHF.

The chain joins TRBV7-6 to TRBJ2-1; D gene ambiguous. The CDR3 length is 14 residues. V was pared by 5 bases and J by 2 bases, with 10 bases between. In germline, CDR1 is SGHVS, CDR2 FNYEAQ. CDR3 loop: CASSPHSPYNEQFF. The CDR3 DNA is TGTGCCAGCAGCCCCCACTCCCCCTACAATGAGCAGTTCTTC.

V usage is TRBV7-3 and J usage is TRBJ2-1; 12 bases align to TRBD2. Germline V gene data show CDR1 as SGHTA and CDR2 as FQGTGA. The V and J ends lost 5 bases and 9 bases, in that order; junction bases with no gene match: 8. There are 15 residues in the CDR3. The CDR3 here is CASSLGLAGSGEQFF. CDR3 DNA: TGTGCCAGCAGCCTCGGACTAGCGGGATCAGGTGAGCAGTTCTTC.

This chain links TRBV7-2 with TRBJ2-7; the D gene is possibly TRBD1 (6 bases). The CDR3 sequence is 12 residues long. Germline V gene lookup returns CDR1 SGHTA and CDR2 FQGNSA. Deletions cut 3 bases from V and 7 bases from J, with 10 bases between. This CDR3 reads CASSFQGWEQYF. In DNA form, the CDR3 reads TGTGCCAGCAGCTTTCAGGGGTGGGAGCAGTACTTC.

This rearrangement joins TRBV7-9 to TRBJ2-7; 7 bases match TRBD1. Germline assignment: CDR1 SEHNR and CDR2 FQNEAQ (reference sequence). The CDR3 length is 13 residues. J gave up 3 bases and V 7 bases, and 6 bases lay outside the gene matches. The CDR3 nucleotides are TGTGCCAGCACCTGGACAGGCAACTACGAGCAGTACGTC. This codes for CASTWTGNYEQYV.

In DNA, the CDR3 is TGTGCCAGCTCCCTGGACAGGGCGGAGACCCAGTACTTC. The encoded protein is CASSLDRAETQYF. The chain joins TRBV18 to TRBJ2-5; TRBD1 matches at 8 bases. From germline, CDR1 is KGHSH and CDR2 LQKENI. The V and J ends lost 6 bases and 5 bases, in that order; junction bases with no gene match: 5. This CDR3 spans 13 amino acids.

This clone was counted at least ten times. The chain joins TRBV4-3 to TRBJ2-1, with 11 positions matching TRBD1. Germline V CDR1 and CDR2: LGHNA, YSLEER. V was clipped by 1 base and J by 6 bases; unmatched bases: 17. The CDR3 runs 20 residues. CDR3 sequence: CASSQGHGTGTGGPFNEQFF. CDR3 bases: TGCGCCAGCAGCCAAGGTCACGGGACAGGGACAGGGGGACCGTTCAATGAGCAGTTCTTC.

As DNA, the CDR3 is TGTGCCAGCAGTGATAGCGCAAGTACAGATACGCAGTATTTT. It translates to CASSDSASTDTQYF. V gene TRBV2 combines with J gene TRBJ2-3, with a tentative D call TRBD2 (5 bases). Germline V CDR1 and CDR2: SNHLY, FYNNEI. The CDR3 length is 14 residues. Trimming removed 3 bases from V and 3 bases from J, with 10 bases in between.

The chain joins TRBV11-2 to TRBJ2-3; D possibly corresponds to TRBD2 (5 bases). V shed 1 base and J shed 0 bases, with 11 bases lying between them. This CDR3 has 16 amino acids. The V gene's germline CDR1 is SGHAT and CDR2 FQNNGV. CDR3: CASSLGLRASTDTQYF. CDR3 sequence (DNA): TGTGCCAGCAGCTTAGGGCTGCGGGCTAGCACAGATACGCAGTATTTT.

This rearrangement joins TRBV12-3 or TRBV12-4 to TRBJ1-1; unclear D gene. The V and J ends lost 8 bases and 1 base respectively, with 8 bases between them. The CDR3 loop spans 12 amino acids. For the CDR3, the DNA is TGTGCCAGCGGGGAGGGGAACACTGAAGCTTTCTTT. It yields the protein CASGEGNTEAFF.

The chain uses TRBV5-6 and TRBJ2-1; D may be TRBD2 (6 bases). CDR1 is SGHDT and CDR2 is YYEEEE in the germline V gene. V lost 4 bases and J 9 bases, leaving 8 bases between the germline ends. CDR3 length: 11 residues. DNA for the CDR3: TGTGCCAGCAGCGCGGGGTCTGAGCAGTTCTTC. It is translated as CASSAGSEQFF.

This rearrangement joins TRBV24-1 to TRBJ2-5; D perhaps matches TRBD1 (6 bases). Trimming shortened V by 2 bases and J by 0 bases, and 9 bases separated the two germline ends. The CDR3 has 15 amino acids. Germline CDR1 KGHDR, CDR2 SFDVKD. DNA for the CDR3: TGTGCCACCAGTGATTATGACAGGCACCAAGAGACCCAGTACTTC. This sequence encodes CATSDYDRHQETQYF.

The chain combines TRBV28 with TRBJ1-1; TRBD1 aligns across 8 bases. Germline CDR1 MDHEN, CDR2 SYDVKM. The V gene end was trimmed by 6 bases and the J gene end by 5 bases; junction bases not matched to a gene: 11. This CDR3 is 15 amino acids long. The CDR3 coding sequence is TGTGCCAGCAGGCAACCAGGGGGCGCCGAAACTGAAGCTTTCTTT. It is translated as CASRQPGGAETEAFF.

The chain links TRBV5-1 to TRBJ2-7, with 10 bases identical to TRBD2. The J segment lost 7 bases and the V segment lost 0 bases, leaving 7 bases of the junction unmatched. The CDR3 spans 15 residues. Germline loops: CDR1 SGHRS, CDR2 YFSETQ. The CDR3 DNA sequence: TGCGCCAGCAGCTTGGCGGCTAGCGGGAGTAGTGAGCAGTACGTC. Protein product: CASSLAASGSSEQYV.

The chain carries TRBV9 and TRBJ2-2; D is uncertain. This CDR3 comprises 13 residues. Trimming took off 4 bases at V and 11 bases at J, with 15 bases between the two ends. Looked up from germline, CDR1 is SGDLS and CDR2 is YYNGEE. The CDR3 sequence: CASSRGLVGELFF. DNA for the CDR3: TGTGCCAGCAGCCGAGGATTAGTCGGAGAGCTGTTTTTT.

This clone was picked up a small number of times. The V gene is TRBV6-5, the J gene TRBJ1-2; D not certain. V was shortened by 5 bases and J by 5 bases, with 12 bases between the two germline ends. The CDR3 covers 13 residues. The V gene's germline CDR1 is MNHEY and CDR2 SVGAGI. The CDR3 spells CASSTLADYGYTF. The CDR3 nucleotides read TGTGCCAGCAGTACCCTTGCGGATTATGGCTACACCTTC.

This clone has only a few counts. The chain has TRBV5-4 and TRBJ2-4, with a possible D match to TRBD2 (6 bases). From germline, CDR1 is SGHNT and CDR2 YYREEE (reference sequence). The CDR3 totals 14 residues. Trimming took off 3 bases at V and 4 bases at J, with 11 bases between the two ends. The chain's CDR3 is CASSSRDSKNIQYF. The DNA for the CDR3 is TGTGCCAGCAGCTCTCGGGACTCTAAAAACATTCAGTACTTC.

The chain combines TRBV18 with TRBJ2-1; 8 bases are a match to TRBD1. The CDR3 runs 16 residues. V trimming: 3 bases; J trimming: 7 bases; junction bases outside the gene matches: 11. The germline CDR1 and CDR2 sequences are KGHSH and LQKENI. CDR3 nucleotides: TGTGCCAGCTCACCCTCCCGGACAGGGTCAAAGAATGAGCAGTTCTTC. This gives the protein CASSPSRTGSKNEQFF.

Of note for this clone: An end of the junction does not agree with germline; a read error may underlie this. The V gene is TRBV3-1 (or the pseudogene TRBV3-2), the J gene TRBJ1-4, with 8 bases matching TRBD1. Germline-derived CDR1 and CDR2 are LGHDT and YNNKEL (reference sequence). The CDR3 loop spans 13 amino acids. The CDR3 DNA follows: TGTGCCAGCAGCCAAACCTCACAGGGGGGAAAGGTTTTT. It codes for CASSQTSQGGKVF.

This chain links TRBV28 with TRBJ2-7, with D maybe TRBD2 (6 bases). Germline V CDR1 and CDR2: MDHEN, SYDVKM. Trimming shortened V by 7 bases and J by 1 base, and 17 bases separated the two germline ends. The CDR3 totals 15 residues. The CDR3 here is CASTTRRDGSYEQYF. The CDR3 DNA is TGTGCCAGCACCACGAGGCGGGATGGGTCCTACGAGCAGTACTTC.